A single sample gave rise to the 5 T cell receptor beta chains below, sequenced in a study of blood T cell repertoires in COVID-19. TCRdb's table, derived via immunoSEQ multiplex PCR, lists solely in-frame clones and lacks some. The repertoire holds 150,000 or so clones, with roughly three quarters as singletons. Sequenced sample: peripheral blood. The receptors shown here come from a woman aged 70-85 years with acute or convalescent COVID-19.

This clone appeared a few times. The sample contains more than one DNA sequence encoding this CDR3. The chain combines TRBV6-5 with TRBJ1-2, with 7 positions matching TRBD1. Germline assignment: CDR1 MNHEY and CDR2 SVGAGI. CDR3 length: 13 residues. The CDR3 DNA is TGTGCTACCTATGACAGGGTTGAAATGGACTACACCTTC. It yields the protein CATYDRVEMDYTF.

This sequence joins TRBV19 and TRBJ1-2; a possible D gene is TRBD1 (6 bases). V lost 3 bases and J lost 4, with 12 bases in between. Per germline, CDR1 LNHDA and CDR2 SQIVND (reference sequence). There are 14 residues in the CDR3. CDR3 sequence reads: CASSMYQDSYGYTF. CDR3 DNA sequence: TGTGCCAGTAGTATGTATCAGGACAGCTATGGCTACACCTTC.

The chain recombines TRBV6-1 with TRBJ2-5, with 10 bases lining up with TRBD2. V gave up 2 bases and J gave up 2 bases; unmatched junction bases: 23. This CDR3 region has 22 residues. The germline gives CDR1 MNHNS, CDR2 SASEGT. The CDR3 here is CASSEFGRLAGSQRATQETQYF. The CDR3 nucleotides are TGTGCCAGCAGTGAATTTGGGAGACTAGCGGGCTCTCAACGGGCAACTCAAGAGACCCAGTACTTC.

The chain combines TRBV11-2 with TRBJ2-7; unclear D gene. CDR3 size: 13 residues. Germline assignment: CDR1 SGHAT and CDR2 FQNNGV. The V and J ends lost 0 bases and 2 bases respectively, with 5 bases between them. The DNA of the CDR3 is TGTGCCAGCAGCTTAGAGATAGCCTACGAGCAGTACTTC. This translates into CASSLEIAYEQYF.

The J gene is TRBJ1-2, the V gene TRBV14; TRBD1 agrees at 7 bases. The CDR3 contains 16 residues. V lost 0 bases and J lost 7; bases outside the gene matches: 11. Germline values: CDR1 SGHDN, CDR2 FVKESK. CDR3 amino acids: CASSQEFSGRGIGYTF. The CDR3 coding sequence is TGTGCCAGCAGCCAAGAGTTCAGCGGCAGGGGGATTGGCTACACCTTC.